The TCR beta chain described here comes from a study of blood T cells in healthy people across ages. At the level of the study: About one barcoded TCR beta cDNA was captured per two T cells.

The second PCR ran roughly 7 to 11 cycles with a sample-barcoded 5' primer and J-beta primers. In TCRdb, the 5' RACE reads were re-called with MiXCR into one record per CDR3 protein. The sample gives over 1,300,000 distinct CDR3 sequences, 59% of which show up once; over 5.5% is in the top ten. Between the trimmed V and J ends, which lost 4 bases and 2 bases, there was a span of 14 bases. CDR1 and CDR2 (germline): SGHNT, YYREEE (reference sequence). There are 15 residues in the CDR3. RNA extraction gave at least 5.5 micrograms of total RNA per sample. The clonotype originates from a man between 18 and 29 years old in good health. The chain is built from TRBV5-4 and TRBJ2-3; weak D call: TRBD2 (6 bases). What was sequenced was blood. CDR3: CASSRDFKSTDTQYF. The DNA of the CDR3 is TGTGCCAGCAGCCGGGACTTTAAGTCCACAGATACGCAGTATTTT.